Following are 31 T cell receptor beta chains from one sample sequenced in a study of blood T cell repertoires in COVID-19. Measured with immunoSEQ multiplex PCR; TCRdb has only the in-frame clones, and not every one. The table records fewer than 250,000 clones, around nine tenths of them present only once. Material: peripheral blood. Source of these receptors: a woman aged 55-69 years who had recovered from COVID-19.

V and J are TRBV9 and TRBJ2-5; the match to TRBD1 covers 10 bases. V shed 4 bases, J shed 4 bases, and the junction held 7 bases outside the gene matches. The CDR3 totals 15 residues. Germline loops: CDR1 SGDLS, CDR2 YYNGEE. CDR3 sequence: CASSYPTGGLETQYF. For the CDR3, the DNA is TGTGCCAGCAGCTACCCGACAGGGGGCCTAGAGACCCAGTACTTC.

The V call is TRBV10-3, the J call TRBJ2-1; no definite D call. The CDR3 runs to 12 residues. Between the trimmed V and J ends, which lost 3 bases and 15 bases, there was a span of 15 bases. Germline V lookup: CDR1 ENHRY, CDR2 SYGVKD. CDR3 sequence (DNA): TGTGCCATCAGTGATAATGAGTCTCCACTGTTCTTC. Translated, it gives CAISDNESPLFF.

The chain combines TRBV9 with TRBJ2-6; D is unclear. Germline CDR1 SGDLS, CDR2 YYNGEE. This CDR3 has 14 amino acids. V lost 3 bases to trimming and J lost 0 bases, with 4 bases between them. CDR3 coding DNA: TGTGCCAGCAGCGCCTACTCTGGGGCCAACGTCCTGACTTTC. Its protein product is CASSAYSGANVLTF.

This chain joins TRBV15 and TRBJ2-2; no definite D call. Germline assignment: CDR1 LNHNV and CDR2 YYDKDF (reference sequence). V gave up 0 bases and J gave up 7 bases, with 6 bases separating them. The CDR3 runs 13 residues. DNA of the CDR3: TGTGCCACCAGCAGAGATCGGGTCGGGGAGCTGTTTTTT. This sequence encodes CATSRDRVGELFF.

This clone was seen ten or more times. The chain combines TRBV10-3 with TRBJ1-6; 9 nucleotides match TRBD1. The CDR3 spans 16 residues. Germline V gives CDR1 ENHRY, CDR2 SYGVKD. With V trimmed by 4 bases and J by 9 bases, 10 bases remained unmatched. In nucleotides, the CDR3 is TGTGCCATCAGTGTGCAACCGGGACAGGGAGGTTCACCCCTCCACTTT. It codes for CAISVQPGQGGSPLHF.

The chain is built from TRBV4-3 and TRBJ2-7; 9 positions match TRBD1. The CDR3 spans 17 residues. CDR1 LGHNA and CDR2 YSLEER come from the germline V gene. V shed 1 base and J 7 bases; nucleotides not matched to a gene: 14. CDR3 nucleotide sequence: TGCGCCAGCAGCCAAGTCTCCACCGGGACAGGGTATAAGGAGCAGTACTTC. Its translation: CASSQVSTGTGYKEQYF.

The chain couples TRBV11-1 to TRBJ1-1; D may be TRBD1 (5 bases). The V end was cut by 5 bases, the J end by 5 bases, with 21 bases between. The CDR3 extends over 16 amino acids. Germline V gene data show CDR1 as SGHAT and CDR2 as FQDESV (reference sequence). The CDR3 DNA follows: TGTGCCAGCAGCCTATCCCCGCGGGGGTATAAGACTGAAGCTTTCTTT. Amino acid sequence: CASSLSPRGYKTEAFF.

The chain uses TRBV6-5 and TRBJ1-2, with D maybe TRBD1 (5 bases). The CDR3 consists of 13 residues. Germline V gene data show CDR1 as MNHEY and CDR2 as SVGAGI. The ends were cut back, 4 bases at V and 3 bases at J, with 9 bases in the middle. The CDR3 is CASSFRDHYGYTF. DNA for the CDR3: TGTGCCAGCAGTTTCAGGGATCACTATGGCTACACCTTC.

The V and J genes are TRBV2 and TRBJ1-6; no clear D gene. Deletions cut 6 bases from V and 10 bases from J, with 19 bases between. Per germline, CDR1 SNHLY and CDR2 FYNNEI. There are 15 residues in the CDR3. The CDR3 DNA reads TGTGCCAGCAGAATTCAACCCGAGGGAAGGTCACCCCTCCACTTT. This encodes CASRIQPEGRSPLHF.

This chain uses TRBV19 with TRBJ1-2; 7 bases match TRBD1. V was pared by 3 bases and J by 8 bases, with 12 bases of the junction left unmatched. Germline-derived CDR1 and CDR2 are LNHDA and SQIVND (reference sequence). This CDR3 has 15 amino acids. CDR3 in amino acids: CASSIDREGAPGYTF. In DNA form, the CDR3 reads TGTGCCAGTAGTATCGACAGGGAAGGAGCGCCCGGCTACACCTTC.

V is TRBV9 and J is TRBJ1-1; tentative D call: TRBD1 (6 bases). Between the trimmed V and J ends, which lost 3 bases and 4 bases, there was a span of 22 bases. CDR1 SGDLS and CDR2 YYNGEE come from the germline V gene. The length of the CDR3 is 17 residues. CDR3 nucleotide sequence: TGTGCCAGCAGCGGTTACAGGGCCGATCAAAGGGCCACTGAAGCTTTCTTT. This encodes CASSGYRADQRATEAFF.

This clone occurred once. The chain joins TRBV28 to TRBJ1-5, with D possibly TRBD1 on 5 matching bases. The CDR3 consists of 12 residues. Between the trimmed V and J ends, which lost 2 bases and 11 bases, there was a span of 10 bases. The germline V gene has CDR1 MDHEN and CDR2 SYDVKM. The CDR3 DNA reads as TGTGCCAGCAGTTTAACGAGACAGACCCAGCATTTT. Its translation: CASSLTRQTQHF.

In this sample, this clone turned up many times. This chain joins TRBV19 and TRBJ1-1; 7 nucleotides agree with TRBD1. This CDR3 is 13 amino acids long. After removal of 6 bases from V and 6 bases from J, the junction contained 7 bases not matched to a gene. CDR1 and CDR2 from the germline V gene are LNHDA and SQIVND (reference sequence). For the CDR3, the DNA is TGTGCCAGTAGCCGGACAGGTAGCCCTGAAGCTTTCTTT. Its translation: CASSRTGSPEAFF.

V gene TRBV6-1 combines with J gene TRBJ2-1, with D perhaps matching TRBD2 (5 bases). Trimming shortened V by 2 bases and J by 12 bases, and 17 bases separated the two germline ends. The V gene's germline CDR1 is MNHNS and CDR2 SASEGT. This CDR3 has 14 amino acids. Here the CDR3 reads CASSETGFYVGQFF. CDR3 DNA sequence: TGTGCCAGCAGTGAAACGGGGTTCTATGTAGGGCAGTTCTTC.

The CDR3 sequence is CASSLAGTGAEKLFF. The CDR3 bases are TGTGCCAGCAGCTTAGCGGGGACAGGGGCTGAAAAACTGTTTTTT. The chain is built from TRBV7-2 and TRBJ1-4, with 10 bases lining up with TRBD1. This CDR3 has 15 residues. The junction had 2 bases not matched to a gene; V was cut back by 0 bases and J by 7 bases. Germline lookup yields CDR1 SGHTA and CDR2 FQGNSA.

The gene calls are TRBV18 and TRBJ1-2, with 9 bases matching TRBD1. The CDR3 is 15 amino acids. The germline CDR1 and CDR2 sequences are KGHSH and LQKENI. V was clipped by 1 base and J by 5 bases; unmatched bases: 5. The CDR3 loop reads CASSPRDREWYGYTF. CDR3 nucleotide sequence: TGTGCCAGCTCACCACGGGACAGGGAGTGGTATGGCTACACCTTC.

DNA for the CDR3: TGTGCCAGCAGCACACCCGGGACAATTGATGAAAAACTGTTTTTT. Translated, it gives CASSTPGTIDEKLFF. The rearrangement links TRBV7-9 to TRBJ1-4, with D maybe TRBD1 (6 bases). The CDR3 runs to 15 residues. V was clipped by 5 bases and J by 6 bases, with 16 bases between them. CDR1 and CDR2 (germline): SEHNR, FQNEAQ (reference sequence).

V is TRBV7-8 and J is TRBJ1-5; D is unclear. V was clipped by 5 bases and J by 1 base, with 12 bases between them. The CDR3 has 15 residues. The germline V gene encodes CDR1 SGHVS and CDR2 FQNEAQ. Here the CDR3 reads CASSASPRSNQPQHF. CDR3 DNA sequence: TGTGCCAGCAGCGCTAGTCCGAGGAGCAATCAGCCCCAGCATTTT.

This rearrangement joins TRBV15 to TRBJ2-1; D possibly corresponds to TRBD1 (6 bases). The CDR3 is made up of 15 amino acids. Trimming pared 5 bases from V and 2 bases from J, leaving 13 bases between. Germline loops: CDR1 LNHNV, CDR2 YYDKDF (reference sequence). CDR3 loop: CATSGRGMTYNEQFF. In DNA form, the CDR3 reads TGTGCCACCAGCGGCAGGGGCATGACCTACAATGAGCAGTTCTTC.

In nucleotides, the CDR3 is TGTGCCAGCTACCAGGGATACACCGGGGAGCTGTTTTTT. Residues: CASYQGYTGELFF. The chain combines TRBV19 with TRBJ2-2, with D possibly TRBD1 on 5 matching bases. V lost 9 bases, J lost 3 bases, and 11 bases lay in between. The CDR3 covers 13 residues. Germline CDR1 is LNHDA and CDR2 is SQIVND (reference sequence).

The chain employs TRBV6-2 or TRBV6-3 and TRBJ2-5; TRBD2 agrees at 11 bases. CDR1 MNHEY and CDR2 SVGEGT come from the germline V gene. The V and J ends lost 0 bases and 0 bases, in that order; junction bases with no gene match: 0. The CDR3 is made up of 16 amino acids. The CDR3 bases are TGTGCCAGCAGTTACTCACTAGCGGGGGACCAAGAGACCCAGTACTTC. It encodes CASSYSLAGDQETQYF.

This clone was seen more than once but under ten times. The chain is built from TRBV3-1 (or the pseudogene TRBV3-2) and TRBJ2-7; 9 nucleotides line up with TRBD1. Germline trimming cut 2 bases from V and 5 bases from J; bases unmatched to any gene: 7. The CDR3 totals 15 residues. Germline loops: CDR1 LGHDT, CDR2 YNNKEL (reference sequence). The CDR3, as DNA: TGTGCCAGCAGCCAACGGACAGGGGTAAGGAACGAGCAGTACTTC. This codes for CASSQRTGVRNEQYF.

This chain links TRBV7-2 with TRBJ2-3; TRBD2 matches at 9 bases. Per germline, CDR1 SGHTA and CDR2 FQGNSA. This CDR3 is 16 amino acids long. The V gene end was trimmed by 1 base and the J gene end by 5 bases; junction bases not matched to a gene: 7. In DNA form, the CDR3 reads TGTGCCAGCAGCTTAGTCTCGCGGGGGGGCGAAGATACGCAGTATTTT. Translation gives CASSLVSRGGEDTQYF.

This clone was observed a single time. CDR3 DNA sequence: TGCAGCGTTGAGGGGGGGAGAACCTACGAGCAGTACTTC. As protein: CSVEGGRTYEQYF. V is TRBV29-1 and J is TRBJ2-7; TRBD2 aligns across 7 bases. Germline V lookup: CDR1 SQVTM, CDR2 ANQGSEA. The CDR3 contains 13 residues. J lost 2 bases, V lost 3 bases, and 4 bases had no gene match.

The rearrangement joins TRBV14 to TRBJ1-3; D is unresolved. Germline CDR1 is SGHDN and CDR2 is FVKESK. The CDR3 covers 17 residues. V lost 2 bases and J lost 0, with 14 bases in between. CDR3 DNA sequence: TGTGCCAGCAGCCAATTGAGGGCAGCAAACTCTGGAAACACCATATATTTT. Amino acids: CASSQLRAANSGNTIYF.

V usage is TRBV19 and J usage is TRBJ2-5; 8 nucleotides match TRBD1. From germline, CDR1 is LNHDA and CDR2 SQIVND (reference sequence). The CDR3 runs to 14 residues. With V trimmed by 3 bases and J by 3 bases, 3 bases remained unmatched. The CDR3: CASSMGTGEETQYF. CDR3 sequence (DNA): TGTGCCAGTAGTATGGGGACAGGAGAAGAGACCCAGTACTTC. The variable domain in full, with the rest retrieved from reference TRBV19 and TRBJ2-5, is DGGITQSPKYLFRKEGQNVTLSCEQNLNHDAMYWYRQDPGQGLRLIYYSQIVNDFQKGDIAEGYSVSREKKESFPLTVTSAQKNPTAFYLCASSMGTGEETQYFGPGTRLLVL.

This chain joins TRBV5-6 and TRBJ1-4; 7 bases agree with TRBD1. Germline values: CDR1 SGHDT, CDR2 YYEEEE. The J segment lost 4 bases and the V segment lost 5 bases, leaving 8 bases of the junction unmatched. This CDR3 contains 15 residues. CDR3 in amino acids: CASRYRTGYNEKLFF. CDR3 sequence (DNA): TGTGCCAGCAGATACCGGACAGGTTATAATGAAAAACTGTTTTTT. Based on the CDR3 plus reference TRBV5-6 and TRBJ1-4, the full variable domain is DAGVTQSPTHLIKTRGQQVTLRCSPKSGHDTVSWYQQALGQGPQFIFQYYEEEERQRGNFPDRFSGHQFPNYSSELNVNALLLGDSALYLCASRYRTGYNEKLFFGSGTQLSVL.

J is TRBJ1-1 and V is TRBV12-3 or TRBV12-4, with no clear D. The V end lost 2 bases, the J end lost 7 bases, and 5 bases lay between the germline ends. The CDR3 covers 11 residues. The CDR3 region is CASSLSVEAFF. The CDR3 DNA reads TGTGCCAGCAGTTTAAGCGTTGAAGCTTTCTTT.

The CDR3 DNA sequence: TGTGCCAGCACAGGCGAAGTTAATGAAAAACTGTTTTTT. It specifies CASTGEVNEKLFF. The chain links TRBV2 to TRBJ1-4; no clear D gene. V was pared by 7 bases and J by 4 bases, with 10 bases between. This CDR3 has 13 residues. Germline assignment: CDR1 SNHLY and CDR2 FYNNEI.

This clone has only a few counts. V usage is TRBV5-1 and J usage is TRBJ2-3; tentatively, D is TRBD2 (6 bases). CDR3 length: 14 residues. V dropped 6 bases and J dropped 2 bases, with 13 bases sitting between them. Germline CDR1 SGHRS, CDR2 YFSETQ. The CDR3 loop is CASTLSGYTDTQYF. CDR3 DNA: TGCGCCAGCACCCTTAGCGGTTACACAGATACGCAGTATTTT.

The chain is built from TRBV7-2 and TRBJ2-2; maybe TRBD1 (5 bases). Trimming took 6 bases from V and 2 from J, leaving 10 bases between them. CDR3 size: 14 residues. Germline-derived CDR1 and CDR2 are SGHTA and FQGNSA. The CDR3 nucleotides read TGTGCCAGCAGGGGGCTATCAAACACCGGGGAGCTGTTTTTT. Amino acids: CASRGLSNTGELFF.